This TCR beta chain was recorded in a study of shared clonotypes between healthy human individuals. The length of the CDR3 is 14 residues. V lost 0 bases and J 7 bases, leaving 10 bases between the germline ends. CDR1 and CDR2 from the germline V gene are SGHDT and YYEEEE. Sequencing used immunoSEQ multiplex PCR; TCRdb keeps in-frame clones, though not all of them. The profile shows around 1.9 million clones, around 93% of them singletons. Naive CD8 cells lacked CD45RO, underwent positive selection for CCR7 and left out terminally differentiated effector memory CD45RA+ cells. This receptor was obtained from a man between 18 and 29 years old in good health. Some clones in this sample may be carry-over from other donors' samples. The source material was naive CD8+ T cells from PBMCs. V is TRBV5-6 and J is TRBJ1-4, with D hard to call. The CDR3 DNA reads TGTGCCAGCAGCTTGGCCTCCTCACTTGAAAAACTGTTTTTT. This encodes CASSLASSLEKLFF.